This T cell receptor beta chain was retrieved from a study of blood T cells in healthy people across ages. Remarks on this clonotype: No antigen is known for it.

Findings and limits, study-wide: The unknown donor CMV status may have confounded expanded clonotype changes.

The CDR3 totals 14 residues. Germline CDR1 is ENHRY and CDR2 is SYGVKD. V dropped 4 bases and J dropped 7; count of bases not matched to a gene: 5. PCR was performed a second time for about 7 to 11 cycles using a sample-barcoded 5' primer and a J-beta primer mix. Tags on each cDNA molecule came from a template-switch adaptor with 12 random nucleotides. TCRdb reanalysed the 5' RACE reads using MiXCR and keeps one entry per CDR3 protein. Counted here are some 550,000 distinct CDR3 sequences, roughly 48% occurring once; the ten biggest clones make up 20% to 25%. Isolated PBMCs totaled at least 6 million in each sample. Extraction of total RNA produced a minimum of 6 micrograms from each sample.

Sequenced: blood. The TCR was taken from a man older than 75 in good health. The rearrangement links TRBV10-3 to TRBJ2-1; TRBD2 agrees at 9 bases. The CDR3 spells CAISGAGGANEQFF. In DNA, the CDR3 is TGTGCCATCAGTGGAGCGGGAGGTGCGAATGAGCAGTTCTTC.